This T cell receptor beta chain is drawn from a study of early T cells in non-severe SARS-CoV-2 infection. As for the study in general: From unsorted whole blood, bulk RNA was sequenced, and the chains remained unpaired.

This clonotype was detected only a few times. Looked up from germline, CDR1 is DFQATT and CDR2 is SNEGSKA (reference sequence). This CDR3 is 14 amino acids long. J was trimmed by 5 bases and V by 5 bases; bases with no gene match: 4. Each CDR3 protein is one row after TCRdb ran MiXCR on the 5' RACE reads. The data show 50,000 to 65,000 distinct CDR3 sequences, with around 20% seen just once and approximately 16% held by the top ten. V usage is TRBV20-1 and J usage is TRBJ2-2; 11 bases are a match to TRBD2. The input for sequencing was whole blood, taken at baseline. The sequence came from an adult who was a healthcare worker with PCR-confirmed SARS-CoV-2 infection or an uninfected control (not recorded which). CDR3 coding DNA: TGCAGTGCTCCTAGCGGGGGGAGTACCGGGGAGCTGTTTTTT. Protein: CSAPSGGSTGELFF.